Each of the 30 T cell receptor beta chains below was sequenced from the same sample in a study of blood T cell repertoires in COVID-19. Here immunoSEQ multiplex PCR was the method, and the copy in TCRdb shows in-frame clones only, minus some. The sample includes about 330,000 clones, more than 85% of them seen just once. The sample taken for sequencing was PBMCs or T cells enriched from blood (not recorded which). All receptors come from a woman aged 25 to 45 who had recovered from COVID-19.

This chain links TRBV3-1 (or the pseudogene TRBV3-2) with TRBJ1-1; D is perhaps TRBD1 (6 bases). CDR3 length: 14 residues. V was shortened by 1 base and J by 7 bases, with 13 bases between the two germline ends. Germline V gives CDR1 LGHDT, CDR2 YNNKEL (reference sequence). The CDR3 loop reads CASSQVNLDSEAFF. CDR3 coding DNA: TGTGCCAGCAGCCAAGTGAATTTGGACAGTGAAGCTTTCTTT.

The chain uses TRBV28 and TRBJ2-7, with a weak D call TRBD2 (5 bases). CDR1 and CDR2 from the germline V gene are MDHEN and SYDVKM. The CDR3 is 11 residues long. The V end was cut by 8 bases, the J end by 3 bases, with 8 bases between. CDR3 sequence: CASSEGYEQYF. The CDR3 region has the DNA TGTGCCAGCTCCGAGGGCTACGAGCAGTACTTC.

The chain joins TRBV7-8 to TRBJ2-1; 10 nucleotides align to TRBD2. J was trimmed by 4 bases and V by 1 base; bases with no gene match: 10. Germline assignment: CDR1 SGHVS and CDR2 FQNEAQ. The CDR3 runs to 18 residues. CDR3 nucleotides: TGTGCCAGCAGCTTAGTTTATCTAGCGGGAGTTGGTTACAATGAGCAGTTCTTC. It translates to CASSLVYLAGVGYNEQFF.

The V call is TRBV6-5, the J call TRBJ1-2; no clear D. Trimming left V 8 bases short and J 4 bases short, with 14 bases between. Germline V gene lookup returns CDR1 MNHEY and CDR2 SVGAGI. The CDR3 sequence is 13 residues long. CDR3 protein: CASGGPFLYGYTF. The CDR3 DNA reads TGTGCCAGCGGAGGACCATTCCTCTATGGCTACACCTTC.

The chain combines TRBV7-2 with TRBJ1-6; 11 bases fit TRBD1. Per germline, CDR1 SGHTA and CDR2 FQGNSA. Trimming removed 5 bases from V and 9 bases from J; junction bases left unmatched: 6. The length of the CDR3 is 15 residues. CDR3 DNA sequence: TGTGCCAGCAGCGGGGACAGGGGGGAATCTTCACCCCTCCACTTT. Encoded protein: CASSGDRGESSPLHF. The full variable domain, with the rest looked up from reference TRBV7-2 and TRBJ1-6, is GAGVSQSPSNKVTEKGKDVELRCDPISGHTALYWYRQSLGQGLEFLIYFQGNSAPDKSGLPSDRFSAERTGGSVSTLTIQRTQQEDSAVYLCASSGDRGESSPLHFGNGTRLTVT.

The CDR3 protein is CASSIALGEREGGEQFF. The CDR3 region has the DNA TGTGCCAGTAGTATAGCCCTGGGTGAGCGGGAAGGTGGTGAGCAGTTCTTC. The genes are TRBV19 and TRBJ2-1, with 7 bases matching TRBD2. The length of the CDR3 is 17 residues. Unmatched junction bases numbered 15, after V lost 1 base and J lost 9 bases. From germline, CDR1 is LNHDA and CDR2 SQIVND (reference sequence).

The chain has TRBV30 and TRBJ2-7; D uncertain. The CDR3 length is 14 residues. Germline V gene data show CDR1 as GTSNPN and CDR2 as SVGIG (reference sequence). The V and J ends lost 4 bases and 0 bases respectively, with 13 bases between them. The CDR3 DNA reads TGTGCCTGGAAGAGGCGTCTTAGCTCCTACGAGCAGTACTTC. Protein product: CAWKRRLSSYEQYF.

V and J are TRBV10-3 and TRBJ1-6; perhaps TRBD1 as D (6 bases). Germline V gene sequence: CDR1 ENHRY, CDR2 SYGVKD. This CDR3 has 13 amino acids. V gave up 8 bases and J gave up 7 bases, with 12 bases separating them. The CDR3 reads CAIRSTGNSPLHF. The DNA of the CDR3 is TGTGCCATCCGGTCGACAGGAAATTCACCCCTCCACTTT.

The chain uses TRBV25-1 and TRBJ2-7, with a tentative D call TRBD2 (5 bases). This CDR3 contains 11 residues. V shed 7 bases and J shed 2 bases, with 6 bases lying between them. Germline V lookup: CDR1 MGHDK, CDR2 SYGVNS. The CDR3 DNA sequence: TGTGCCAGCATGGAGGCCTACGAGCAGTACTTC. Its translation: CASMEAYEQYF.

V is TRBV28 and J is TRBJ1-3; 8 bases line up with TRBD1. The CDR3 is 15 amino acids. Germline V gene sequence: CDR1 MDHEN, CDR2 SYDVKM. After removal of 10 bases from V and 1 base from J, the junction contained 9 bases not matched to a gene. The CDR3 reads CATSTGERSGNTIYF. The DNA for the CDR3 is TGTGCCACCTCGACAGGGGAGAGGTCTGGAAACACCATATATTTT.

The chain couples TRBV12-3 or TRBV12-4 to TRBJ1-1; D not certain. V lost 5 bases and J 8 bases, leaving 12 bases between the germline ends. CDR3 length equals 12 residues. The chain's CDR3 is CASSPRGGEAFF. CDR3 sequence (DNA): TGTGCCAGCAGTCCTCGGGGAGGGGAAGCTTTCTTT.

The chain uses TRBV2 and TRBJ2-5; no clear D. The CDR3 is made up of 11 amino acids. In germline, CDR1 is SNHLY, CDR2 FYNNEI. V gave up 6 bases and J gave up 2 bases, with 4 bases separating them. The chain's CDR3 is CASSKQETQYF. CDR3 sequence (DNA): TGTGCCAGCAGCAAACAAGAGACCCAGTACTTC.

The chain employs TRBV27 and TRBJ2-1, with D unresolved. Trimming stripped 7 bases from V and 7 bases from J, with 14 bases between. The CDR3 is 13 residues long. Per the germline V gene, CDR1 is MNHEY and CDR2 is SMNVEV (reference sequence). CDR3 residues: CASNHPALNEQFF. Here the CDR3 DNA reads TGTGCCAGCAACCACCCTGCCCTAAATGAGCAGTTCTTC.

The chain is built from TRBV10-3 and TRBJ2-7; TRBD2 agrees at 8 bases. Germline-derived CDR1 and CDR2 are ENHRY and SYGVKD. The J segment lost 2 bases and the V segment lost 6 bases, leaving 6 bases of the junction unmatched. This CDR3 is built from 14 residues. As DNA, the CDR3 is TGTGCCATCAGAGCGGGGGACAACGCCTACGAGCAGTACTTC. Translating gives CAIRAGDNAYEQYF.

This chain joins TRBV6-5 and TRBJ1-1; D gene ambiguous. Germline V gene lookup returns CDR1 MNHEY and CDR2 SVGAGI. This CDR3 is built from 14 residues. The V and J ends lost 11 bases and 4 bases respectively, with 20 bases between them. CDR3 region: CAARRVGFGTEAFF. CDR3 nucleotide sequence: TGTGCCGCTAGGAGGGTAGGGTTCGGCACTGAAGCTTTCTTT.

V usage is TRBV28 and J usage is TRBJ1-6; 7 nucleotides line up with TRBD1. The V gene end was trimmed by 3 bases and the J gene end by 7 bases; junction bases not matched to a gene: 6. The CDR3 sequence is 15 residues long. In germline, CDR1 is MDHEN, CDR2 SYDVKM. In DNA, the CDR3 is TGTGCCAGCAGTTTGGGACAGTGGGGAAATTCACCCCTCCACTTT. Its translation: CASSLGQWGNSPLHF. The complete variable domain, with remaining parts taken from reference TRBV28 and TRBJ1-6, reads DVKVTQSSRYLVKRTGEKVFLECVQDMDHENMFWYRQDPGLGLRLIYFSYDVKMKEKGDIPEGYSVSREKKERFSLILESASTNQTSMYLCASSLGQWGNSPLHFGNGTRLTVT.

The V and J genes are TRBV7-2 and TRBJ2-5; 8 positions match TRBD1. Germline V CDR1 and CDR2: SGHTA, FQGNSA. V lost 6 bases and J lost 2; bases outside the gene matches: 11. CDR3 length equals 16 residues. The chain's CDR3 is CASSQTRTGGQETQYF. The CDR3 DNA is TGTGCCAGCAGTCAAACGCGAACAGGGGGGCAAGAGACCCAGTACTTC.

The V gene is TRBV5-1, the J gene TRBJ2-7; D possibly corresponds to TRBD2 (6 bases). Trimming removed 4 bases at V and 5 bases at J, with 19 bases between. Germline CDR1 and CDR2: SGHRS and YFSETQ. CDR3 size: 15 residues. This chain's CDR3 is CASSGGDPLGHEQYF. The CDR3 DNA follows: TGCGCCAGCAGCGGCGGGGACCCACTCGGGCACGAGCAGTACTTC.

The chain carries TRBV28 and TRBJ1-4; 8 nucleotides match TRBD1. Germline V gene data show CDR1 as MDHEN and CDR2 as SYDVKM. The CDR3 contains 18 residues. Unmatched junction bases numbered 16, after V lost 2 bases and J lost 8 bases. In nucleotides, the CDR3 is TGTGCCAGCAGTTTACGCACGAATCCGGGACAGGAAACCGAAAAACTGTTTTTT. It yields the protein CASSLRTNPGQETEKLFF.

This clone was seen a handful of times. This chain joins TRBV7-8 and TRBJ1-5; the D gene is possibly TRBD1 (6 bases). The CDR3 sequence is 16 residues long. V lost 2 bases and J lost 2, with 13 bases in between. CDR1 and CDR2 (germline): SGHVS, FQNEAQ. CDR3 in amino acids: CASSLNEYRGNQPQHF. As DNA, the CDR3 is TGTGCCAGCAGCTTAAATGAGTACAGGGGCAATCAGCCCCAGCATTTT.

The gene calls are TRBV21-1 and TRBJ2-7; the DNA was not compared with TRBD1, the D call given in the table. TRBV21-1 counts as a pseudogene. The CDR3 sequence is 15 residues long. The CDR3 DNA follows: TGTGCCAGCAGCTCCCCGGGTCCGGACAGCTACGAGCAGTACTTC. The encoded protein is CASSSPGPDSYEQYF.

The genes are TRBV4-1 and TRBJ2-5; a possible D gene is TRBD2 (6 bases). Germline CDR1 and CDR2: MGHRA and YSYEKL. V dropped 1 base and J dropped 3 bases, with 12 bases sitting between them. The CDR3 is 15 amino acids. As DNA, the CDR3 is TGCGCCAGCAGCCAAGGGTCCGGGGGAGAAGAGACCCAGTACTTC. Protein: CASSQGSGGEETQYF.

The rearrangement uses TRBV4-1 and TRBJ2-1; 8 nucleotides agree with TRBD1. The CDR3 is made up of 14 amino acids. V dropped 8 bases and J dropped 4; count of bases not matched to a gene: 7. CDR1 is MGHRA and CDR2 is YSYEKL in the germline V gene. CDR3 in DNA: TGCGCCAGCCGCGTGGACAGGGAGTACAATGAGCAGTTCTTC. Translated: CASRVDREYNEQFF.

The V call is TRBV5-8, the J call TRBJ2-1; 12 nucleotides line up with TRBD2. V trimming: 6 bases; J trimming: 1 base; junction bases outside the gene matches: 8. The CDR3 is made up of 17 amino acids. Germline V gene lookup returns CDR1 SGHTS and CDR2 YDEGEE. CDR3 in DNA: TGTGCCAGCACCCGGACTAGCGGGACTTCTTCCTACAATGAGCAGTTCTTC. It translates to CASTRTSGTSSYNEQFF.

This chain joins TRBV3-1 (or the pseudogene TRBV3-2) and TRBJ1-4; possibly TRBD1 for D (5 bases). The CDR3 runs to 16 residues. Germline V gives CDR1 LGHDT, CDR2 YNNKEL (reference sequence). Deletions cut 2 bases from V and 4 bases from J, with 14 bases between. As DNA, the CDR3 is TGTGCCAGCAGCCAAAGGGGAACAGGAGTTAATGAAAAACTGTTTTTT. Its protein is CASSQRGTGVNEKLFF.

This chain links TRBV28 with TRBJ2-7; TRBD1 matches at 11 bases. The CDR3 length is 13 residues. After removal of 8 bases from V and 5 bases from J, the junction contained 5 bases not matched to a gene. Germline CDR1 and CDR2: MDHEN and SYDVKM. Here the CDR3 DNA reads TGTGCCAGCCATCCGGGACAGGGGGACGAGCAGTACTTC. Translated: CASHPGQGDEQYF.

V and J are TRBV5-1 and TRBJ1-5; D ambiguous. This CDR3 spans 15 amino acids. CDR1 is SGHRS, CDR2 YFSETQ, per germline. V gave up 4 bases and J gave up 0 bases, with 11 bases separating them. CDR3 protein: CASSLDGYSNQPQHF. Written as DNA, the CDR3 is TGCGCCAGCAGCCTGGACGGTTATAGCAATCAGCCCCAGCATTTT.

The chain joins TRBV5-1 to TRBJ1-2; D is unresolved. Trimming shortened V by 0 bases and J by 4 bases, and 7 bases separated the two germline ends. The germline CDR1 and CDR2 sequences are SGHRS and YFSETQ. This CDR3 region has 13 residues. The CDR3 loop is CASSLEKSYGYTF. CDR3 sequence (DNA): TGCGCCAGCAGCTTGGAGAAGAGCTATGGCTACACCTTC. The variable domain in full, with the rest retrieved from reference TRBV5-1 and TRBJ1-2, is KAGVTQTPRYLIKTRGQQVTLSCSPISGHRSVSWYQQTPGQGLQFLFEYFSETQRNKGNFPGRFSGRQFSNSRSEMNVSTLELGDSALYLCASSLEKSYGYTFGSGTRLTVV.

The chain combines TRBV21-1 with TRBJ2-2; TRBD2 is the table's D call and was not checked against the DNA. TRBV21-1 is noted as a pseudogene. This CDR3 is built from 17 residues. CDR3 sequence (DNA): TGTGCCAGCAGCAAACCCCCGGGACTCGAAAACACCGGGGAGCTGTTTTTT. This codes for CASSKPPGLENTGELFF.

The chain recombines TRBV19 with TRBJ1-5; D might be TRBD1 (5 bases). CDR1 is LNHDA, CDR2 SQIVND, per germline (reference sequence). The CDR3 totals 16 residues. V shed 1 base and J shed 4 bases, with 14 bases lying between them. CDR3 sequence reads: CASSIVVKGMNQPQHF. In DNA form, the CDR3 reads TGTGCCAGTAGTATAGTTGTGAAGGGGATGAATCAGCCCCAGCATTTT.